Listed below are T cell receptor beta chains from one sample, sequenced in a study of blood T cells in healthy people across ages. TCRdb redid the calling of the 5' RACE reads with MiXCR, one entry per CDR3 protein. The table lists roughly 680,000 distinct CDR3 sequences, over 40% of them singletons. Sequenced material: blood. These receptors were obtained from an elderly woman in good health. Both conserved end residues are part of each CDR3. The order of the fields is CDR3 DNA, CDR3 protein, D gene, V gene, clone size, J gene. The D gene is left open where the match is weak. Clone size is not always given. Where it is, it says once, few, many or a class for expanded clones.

DNA: TGCGCCAGCAGCCAAGTTTCCGGGACAGATTACAATGAGCAGTTCTTC; CDR3: CASSQVSGTDYNEQFF; D: TRBD1; V: TRBV4-1; size: .; J: TRBJ2-1
DNA: TGTACCAGCAGCTCCCTGGGGGCGCGGACCGGGGAGCTGTTTTTT; CDR3: CTSSSLGARTGELFF; D: .; V: TRBV7-7; size: .; J: TRBJ2-2
DNA: TGTGCCAGCTCACGGCCGACAGGCTCCTACAATGAGCAGTTCTTC; CDR3: CASSRPTGSYNEQFF; D: .; V: TRBV18; size: few; J: TRBJ2-1
DNA: TGCAGTGCTAAAAGCTATAGCGGGGAGACCTACAATGAGCAGTTCTTC; CDR3: CSAKSYSGETYNEQFF; D: TRBD2; V: TRBV20-1; size: few; J: TRBJ2-1
DNA: TGTGCCAGCAGCTGGGGCGACAGGGGGGTGACTGAAGCTTTCTTT; CDR3: CASSWGDRGVTEAFF; D: TRBD1; V: TRBV12-3/TRBV12-4; size: many; J: TRBJ1-1
DNA: TGTGCCAGCAGCTTGAGGGCATCGCCTTTTCCGAACACCGGGGAGCTGTTTTTT; CDR3: CASSLRASPFPNTGELFF; D: .; V: TRBV11-2; size: few; J: TRBJ2-2
DNA: TGTGCCAGTAGTTCCCAGGGGAGTTCCACCGGGGAGCTGTTTTTT; CDR3: CASSSQGSSTGELFF; D: .; V: TRBV19; size: .; J: TRBJ2-2
DNA: TGCAGTGCGAGGGAGGAAAAACTGTTTTTT; CDR3: CSAREEKLFF; D: .; V: TRBV20-1; size: .; J: TRBJ1-4
DNA: TGTGCCAGCAGGGTGCAGGGATTGTACCAAGAGACCCAGTACTTC; CDR3: CASRVQGLYQETQYF; D: .; V: TRBV2; size: .; J: TRBJ2-5
DNA: TGTGCCGGCAGTTTGCTCGCAGGGAGTAATCAGCCCCAGCATTTT; CDR3: CAGSLLAGSNQPQHF; D: .; V: TRBV12-3/TRBV12-4; size: .; J: TRBJ1-5
DNA: TGCAGCGGAACCCGGTCGGACGGCTACACCTTC; CDR3: CSGTRSDGYTF; D: .; V: TRBV29-1; size: .; J: TRBJ1-2
DNA: TGTGCCAGCAGCAGCATCGGGACAGGGGTTGGAAACACCATATATTTT; CDR3: CASSSIGTGVGNTIYF; D: .; V: TRBV21-1; size: .; J: TRBJ1-3
DNA: TGTGCCAGCAGTTTCCACGGTTCCACAGATACGCAGTATTTT; CDR3: CASSFHGSTDTQYF; D: .; V: TRBV12-3/TRBV12-4; size: .; J: TRBJ2-3
DNA: TGTGCCAGCAGTCGCCCCGAGACAGGGAACACCGGGGAGCTGTTTTTT; CDR3: CASSRPETGNTGELFF; D: .; V: TRBV28; size: once; J: TRBJ2-2
DNA: TGTGCCATCAGTGTTAAGTCTACAGGTACGCAGTATTTT; CDR3: CAISVKSTGTQYF; D: .; V: TRBV10-3; size: .; J: TRBJ2-3
DNA: TGCGCCAGCAGCCTGGACAGTCAAGGCTACACCTTC; CDR3: CASSLDSQGYTF; D: .; V: TRBV5-1; size: .; J: TRBJ1-2
DNA: TGCAGCGTTGTAGGTCGGGCGGTTAAGAACACTGAAGCTTTCTTT; CDR3: CSVVGRAVKNTEAFF; D: .; V: TRBV29-1; size: .; J: TRBJ1-1
DNA: TGTGCCAGCACCTACGGGGCTAGCGGGATGGGGGAGCAGTACTTC; CDR3: CASTYGASGMGEQYF; D: TRBD2; V: TRBV6-6; size: many; J: TRBJ2-7
DNA: TGCAGCGGGACGCGACTGGGCGGTCTTGAAGCTTTCTTT; CDR3: CSGTRLGGLEAFF; D: .; V: TRBV29-1; size: few; J: TRBJ1-1
DNA: TGTGCCAGCAGCTTTAGGTTGGACACCGGGGAGCTGTTTTTT; CDR3: CASSFRLDTGELFF; D: .; V: TRBV2; size: .; J: TRBJ2-2
DNA: TGTGCCAGCAGTTTAAGGGGTGAGGCTCAGCCCCAGCATTTT; CDR3: CASSLRGEAQPQHF; D: .; V: TRBV12-3/TRBV12-4; size: .; J: TRBJ1-5
DNA: TGTGCCAGCAGTTTAGTAGGCGGGATGAATGAGCAGTTCTTC; CDR3: CASSLVGGMNEQFF; D: .; V: TRBV12-3/TRBV12-4; size: many; J: TRBJ2-1
DNA: TGTGCCAGCAGCTTAGCTGGACTGTCCTACGAGCAGTACTTC; CDR3: CASSLAGLSYEQYF; D: .; V: TRBV7-9; size: many; J: TRBJ2-7
DNA: TGTGCCAGCAGCTTGTGGCAGGGGAATAATGAAAAACTGTTTTTT; CDR3: CASSLWQGNNEKLFF; D: .; V: TRBV5-6; size: .; J: TRBJ1-4
DNA: TGCGCCAGCACTCTACAGCGCTCCGCAGATACGCAGTATTTT; CDR3: CASTLQRSADTQYF; D: .; V: TRBV5-1; size: many; J: TRBJ2-3
DNA: TGCAGCGCCGCAGTCGGCCTCGGCTATGGCTACACCTTC; CDR3: CSAAVGLGYGYTF; D: .; V: TRBV29-1; size: many; J: TRBJ1-2
DNA: TGTGCCAGCAGTTTACTACAGTCAACCTACAATGAGCAGTTCTTC; CDR3: CASSLLQSTYNEQFF; D: .; V: TRBV6-2/TRBV6-3; size: once; J: TRBJ2-1
DNA: TGTGCCAGCAGCTTAGAAGCAATTGAAAATTCACCCCTCCACTTT; CDR3: CASSLEAIENSPLHF; D: .; V: TRBV7-2; size: few; J: TRBJ1-6
DNA: TGTGCCACTTCCCCCCGGGCCGGGGAGCTGTTTTTT; CDR3: CATSPRAGELFF; D: .; V: TRBV28; size: .; J: TRBJ2-2
DNA: TGCAGCGTCTCGCTGACTAGCGGGGTTCTCACAGATACGCAGTATTTT; CDR3: CSVSLTSGVLTDTQYF; D: TRBD2; V: TRBV29-1; size: once; J: TRBJ2-3
DNA: TGTGCCAGCAGCCGAGGGCGACTTAGCACAGAGACACAGTATTTT; CDR3: CASSRGRLSTETQYF; D: .; V: TRBV3-1; size: .; J: TRBJ2-3
DNA: TGCAGTGCCCGTCTCTCGTTTACCTACAATGAGCAGTTCTTC; CDR3: CSARLSFTYNEQFF; D: .; V: TRBV20-1; size: .; J: TRBJ2-1
DNA: TGCAGCGTTACTAGGGGCCGAGAGACCCAGTACTTC; CDR3: CSVTRGRETQYF; D: .; V: TRBV29-1; size: .; J: TRBJ2-5